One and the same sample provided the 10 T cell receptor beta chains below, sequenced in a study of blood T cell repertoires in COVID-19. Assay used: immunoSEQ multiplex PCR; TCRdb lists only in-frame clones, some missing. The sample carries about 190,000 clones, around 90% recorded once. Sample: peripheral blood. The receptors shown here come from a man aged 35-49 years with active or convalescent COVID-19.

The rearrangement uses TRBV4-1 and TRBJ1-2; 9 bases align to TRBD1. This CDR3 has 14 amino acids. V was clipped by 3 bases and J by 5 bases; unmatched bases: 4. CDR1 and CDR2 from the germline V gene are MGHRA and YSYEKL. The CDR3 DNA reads TGCGCCAGCAGCCATGGGACAGGGTCATATGGCTACACCTTC. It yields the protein CASSHGTGSYGYTF.

This chain's CDR3 is CASSPDSNYGYTF. CDR3 bases: TGTGCCAGCAGTCCGGACAGTAATTATGGCTACACCTTC. This chain uses TRBV7-9 with TRBJ1-2; maybe TRBD1 (6 bases). This CDR3 region has 13 residues. The germline V gene has CDR1 SEHNR and CDR2 FQNEAQ (reference sequence). V lost 6 bases and J lost 5, with 13 bases in between. Based on the CDR3 plus reference TRBV7-9 and TRBJ1-2, the full variable domain is DTGVSQNPRHKITKRGQNVTFRCDPISEHNRLYWYRQTLGQGPEFLTYFQNEAQLEKSRLLSDRFSAERPKGSFSTLEIQRTEQGDSAMYLCASSPDSNYGYTFGSGTRLTVV.

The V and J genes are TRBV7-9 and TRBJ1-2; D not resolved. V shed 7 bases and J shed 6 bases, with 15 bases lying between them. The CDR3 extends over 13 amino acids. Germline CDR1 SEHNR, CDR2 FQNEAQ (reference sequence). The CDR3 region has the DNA TGTGCCAGCACCCTGGGAGGGAGTGATGGCTACACCTTC. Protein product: CASTLGGSDGYTF.

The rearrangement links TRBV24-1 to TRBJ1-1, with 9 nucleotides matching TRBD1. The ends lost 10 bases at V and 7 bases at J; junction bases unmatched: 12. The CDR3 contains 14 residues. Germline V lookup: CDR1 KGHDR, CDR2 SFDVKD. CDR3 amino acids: CATPPQGAGVEAFF. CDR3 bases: TGTGCCACGCCCCCACAGGGGGCCGGGGTTGAAGCTTTCTTT.

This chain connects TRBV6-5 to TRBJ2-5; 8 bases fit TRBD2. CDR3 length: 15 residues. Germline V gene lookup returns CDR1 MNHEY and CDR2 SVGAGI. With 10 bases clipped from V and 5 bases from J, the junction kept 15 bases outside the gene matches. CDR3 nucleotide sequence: TGTGCCATCTCCCTCGGGGGGGGCACTGGTGAGACCCAGTACTTC. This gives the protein CAISLGGGTGETQYF.

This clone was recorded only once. The CDR3 is CASSLTEGHNEKLFF. The CDR3 coding sequence is TGTGCCAGCAGCTTAACGGAGGGGCACAATGAAAAACTGTTTTTT. V usage is TRBV7-6 and J usage is TRBJ1-4; maybe TRBD1 (5 bases). Per the germline V gene, CDR1 is SGHVS and CDR2 is FNYEAQ. The CDR3 consists of 15 residues. Between the trimmed V and J ends, which lost 2 bases and 5 bases, there was a span of 12 bases.

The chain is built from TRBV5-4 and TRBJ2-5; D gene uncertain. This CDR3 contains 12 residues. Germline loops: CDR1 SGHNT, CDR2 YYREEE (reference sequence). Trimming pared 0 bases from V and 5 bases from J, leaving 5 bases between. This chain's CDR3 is CASSLDSETQYF. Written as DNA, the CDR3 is TGTGCCAGCAGCTTGGACAGTGAGACCCAGTACTTC.

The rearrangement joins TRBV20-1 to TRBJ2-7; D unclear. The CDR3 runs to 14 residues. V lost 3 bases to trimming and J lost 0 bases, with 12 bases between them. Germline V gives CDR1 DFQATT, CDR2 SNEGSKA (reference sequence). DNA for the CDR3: TGCAGTGCTAGTGGTCACCTAAGCTCCTACGAGCAGTACTTC. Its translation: CSASGHLSSYEQYF.

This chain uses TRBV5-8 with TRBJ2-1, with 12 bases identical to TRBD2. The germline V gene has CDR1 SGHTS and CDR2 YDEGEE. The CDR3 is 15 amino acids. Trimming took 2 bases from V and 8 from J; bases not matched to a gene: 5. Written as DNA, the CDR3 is TGTGCCAGCAGCTTTTGGCTAGCGGGGGGGCATGAGCAGTTCTTC. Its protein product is CASSFWLAGGHEQFF.

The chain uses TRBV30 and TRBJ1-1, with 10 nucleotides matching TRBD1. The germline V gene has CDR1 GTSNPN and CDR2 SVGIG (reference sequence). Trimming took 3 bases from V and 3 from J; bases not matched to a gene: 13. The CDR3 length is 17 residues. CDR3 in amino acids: CAWSPLIPGQGYTEAFF. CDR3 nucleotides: TGTGCCTGGAGCCCGCTGATACCGGGACAGGGGTACACTGAAGCTTTCTTT.